Listed here is a single TCR beta chain. What this receptor recognizes is not known. Within one base of it there is no much larger clone, and no base qualities were kept. The germline V gene yields SGHDT for CDR1 and YYEEEE for CDR2. From cysteine to phenylalanine, the CDR3 is 13 amino acids long. CDR3 DNA only is kept here, 39 bases in frame from base 1. Deletion took 5 bases off V and 1 base off J, with a span of 9 bases between the germline ends. To sequence the TCRbeta CDR3 region, genomic DNA was isolated from the sorted cells. The immunoSEQ Assay was used for sequencing of TCRbeta CDR3 regions. Imported from immuneACCESS, the table was reduced by TCRdb to in-frame sequences with V and J called. These copies leave out some clones; in studies compared against another copy, an unresolved V gene accounts for under half, and the cause of the remainder is not known. The sample data list about 60,000 clones, and around 86% of these were observed just once. The top ten clones comprise around 3.6% of the sample.

This sample is drawn from a study of OX40 agonist ivuxolimab in advanced cancers. Regarding the study in general: The costimulatory receptor OX40 (CD134) was targeted by ivuxolimab, a fully human IgG2 agonistic monoclonal antibody. Intravenous ivuxolimab was administered to patients every 2 weeks at six dose levels: 0.01, 0.1, 0.3, 1.5, 3 and 10 mg/kg. Of the roughly 54 patients in dose escalation, 19 had hepatocellular carcinoma, about 15 had melanoma, 9 had renal cell carcinoma and 9 had head and neck cancer. The dose-escalation cohort was about 83% male with a mean age of around 64 years, ranging from roughly 23 to 90. Prior anti-PD-1, anti-PD-L1 or anti-CTLA-4 therapy was permitted, and about two fifths of dose-escalation patients had received checkpoint inhibitors. Three dose-escalation patients achieved partial responses, one with hepatocellular carcinoma and two with cutaneous melanoma. Peripheral TCRbeta sequencing was intended to test whether TCR sequence diversity was altered and clonal T-cell expansion was caused by ivuxolimab. The paper reports the monotherapy dose-escalation portion (N of about 50 patients) of the phase I ivuxolimab trial.

Patients with autoimmune disease history or receiving systemic immunosuppression were excluded from the trial. Peripheral blood for TCR sequencing was collected from all dose cohorts at baseline, on cycle 4 day 1, and on cycle 7 day 1. Samples came from an open-label, multicenter, first-in-human phase I dose-escalation trial of ivuxolimab. Adults with locally advanced or metastatic melanoma, renal cell, hepatocellular, or head and neck squamous cell carcinoma were enrolled in the trial. Before TCR sequencing, CD4+ T cells and CD8+ T cells from peripheral blood were sorted into separate populations. Points the paper makes about the study in general: Low levels of normalized T-cell clonal expansion were also seen in some patients who did not respond. The antigen specificity of the peripheral T cells that underwent clonal expansion was not determined. On average, CD8+ T cells showed more expanded clones than CD4+ T cells after ivuxolimab. In the 0.1-3.0 mg/kg groups, partial responders were among the patients with the lowest normalized peripheral clonal expansion, particularly in CD8+ T cells. At doses from 0.1 to 3.0 mg/kg, clonal expansion was seen in both CD4+ and CD8+ blood T cells between baseline and week 6.

This material consisted of CD4+ or CD8+ T cells sorted from blood, taken in a trial of the OX40 agonist ivuxolimab. This chain is built from TRBV5-6 and TRBJ1-1; a confident D gene designation cannot be given. This sequence was found in an adult with an advanced solid tumor such as melanoma, head and neck, liver or kidney cancer. The DNA is TGTGCCAGCAGGCCGGCGGCGAACACTGAAGCTTTCTTT. This yields the protein CASRPAANTEAFF.